This TCR beta chain was profiled in a study of blood T cell repertoires in COVID-19. Some clones are missing from TCRdb's copy, which holds only in-frame ones; the method was immunoSEQ multiplex PCR. Altogether roughly 330,000 clones are present, about 85% being singletons, with the ten largest covering approximately 6%. Participant-given clinical history determined each cohort assignment. Resolution of symptoms, clearance, or two negative PCRs was present in recovered Cohort 3 donors. This CDR3 contains 13 residues. Germline-derived CDR1 and CDR2 are SGHRS and YFSETQ. V was shortened by 4 bases and J by 10 bases, with 15 bases between the two germline ends.

Source material: PBMCs or T cells enriched from blood (not recorded which). This clonotype was obtained from a woman aged 30 to 39 who had recovered from COVID-19. This rearrangement joins TRBV5-1 to TRBJ2-1, with D possibly TRBD2 on 5 matching bases. CDR3 bases: TGCGCCAGCAGCCCTGGACGGGGTTGGGAGCAGTTCTTC. Translating it yields CASSPGRGWEQFF.